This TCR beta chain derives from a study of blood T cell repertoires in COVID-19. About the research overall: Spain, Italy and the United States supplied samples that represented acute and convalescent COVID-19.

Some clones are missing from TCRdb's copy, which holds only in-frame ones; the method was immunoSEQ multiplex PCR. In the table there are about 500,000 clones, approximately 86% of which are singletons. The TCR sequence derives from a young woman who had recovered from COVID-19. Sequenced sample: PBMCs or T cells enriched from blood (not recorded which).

In DNA form, the CDR3 reads TGTGCCAGCTCACCGCGCCCCGGGGATAACCTTGAAGCTTTCTTT. This codes for CASSPRPGDNLEAFF. The genes are TRBV18 and TRBJ1-1, with D unresolved. Germline V lookup: CDR1 KGHSH, CDR2 LQKENI. This CDR3 has 15 amino acids. The V and J ends lost 3 bases and 7 bases respectively, with 18 bases between them.